These T cell receptor beta chains were read from a single sample in a study of T cell responses to AZD1222 COVID-19 vaccine. Assay: immunoSEQ multiplex PCR; the TCRdb copy retains only in-frame clones and omits some. The repertoire holds nearly 100,000 clones, over 75% seen once, with 2.5% to 3.5% in the top ten. The sequences come from peripheral blood, collected on day 0 of AZD1222 vaccination. The receptors shown here come from an adult in good health. The CDR3 runs from the conserved cysteine through the conserved F or W. The D gene is left open where the match is weak. The size entry is marked missing in some rows and otherwise reads once, few, many or a size class.

.	TRBV15	.	TRBJ1-5	CATSRDRSSRQPQHF	TGTGCCACCAGCAGAGATCGTTCGTCCCGACAGCCCCAGCATTTT
.	TRBV5-4	TRBD1	TRBJ1-4	CASSFRGTANEKLFF	TGTGCCAGCAGCTTCCGGGGGACAGCTAATGAAAAACTGTTTTTT
.	TRBV30	TRBD2	TRBJ2-2	CAWKSGGFGDGELFF	TGTGCCTGGAAGTCCGGGGGGTTCGGGGACGGGGAGCTGTTTTTT
.	TRBV29-1	TRBD1	TRBJ1-2	CSVTGGGGYTF	TGCAGCGTTACAGGGGGCGGGGGCTACACCTTC
.	TRBV6-5	TRBD1	TRBJ1-1	CASSDRGRGNTEAFF	TGTGCCAGCTCCGACAGGGGCCGGGGGAACACTGAAGCTTTCTTT
.	TRBV30	.	TRBJ1-1	CAWSNTDSMNTEAFF	TGTGCCTGGAGTAATACCGATAGCATGAACACTGAAGCTTTCTTT
.	TRBV6-5	TRBD1	TRBJ1-1	CASSPGTGVNTEAFF	TGTGCCAGCAGCCCCGGGACAGGAGTGAACACTGAAGCTTTCTTT
.	TRBV19	.	TRBJ1-1	CASSILSGNTEAFF	TGTGCCAGTAGTATACTCTCGGGGAACACTGAAGCTTTCTTT
.	TRBV29-1	.	TRBJ2-1	CSVEELGASWNEQFF	TGCAGCGTTGAAGAGCTAGGGGCTTCATGGAATGAGCAGTTCTTC
.	TRBV4-1	.	TRBJ1-1	CASSQDRGMNTEAFF	TGCGCCAGCAGCCAAGACCGGGGAATGAACACTGAAGCTTTCTTT
.	TRBV3-1/TRBV3-2	.	TRBJ1-1	CASSLDFGGLNTEAFF	TGTGCCAGCAGCCTCGATTTCGGGGGGCTGAACACTGAAGCTTTCTTT
.	TRBV19	TRBD1	TRBJ2-1	CASSTRTGGYSYNEQFF	TGTGCCAGTAGTACCCGGACAGGGGGATATTCCTACAATGAGCAGTTCTTC
.	TRBV6-2/TRBV6-3	.	TRBJ2-2	CASSYYGGELFF	TGTGCCAGCAGTTACTACGGCGGGGAGCTGTTTTTT
.	TRBV5-1	.	TRBJ1-1	CASSRDYTEAFF	TGCGCCAGCAGCAGGGATTACACTGAAGCTTTCTTT
.	TRBV27	.	TRBJ1-1	CAAHTNTEAFF	TGTGCGGCCCACACGAACACTGAAGCTTTCTTT
.	TRBV5-1	TRBD1	TRBJ1-2	CASSPTPTGVQGYTF	TGCGCCAGCAGCCCCACCCCTACAGGGGTACAGGGCTACACCTTC
few	TRBV5-6	TRBD1	TRBJ1-6	CASSKDRGSPLHF	TGTGCCAGCAGCAAGGACAGGGGTTCACCCCTCCACTTT
.	TRBV29-1	TRBD1	TRBJ1-1	CSVRPDRYTEAFF	TGCAGCGTTCGACCGGACAGGTACACTGAAGCTTTCTTT
.	TRBV9	.	TRBJ1-3	CASSVAAGQGNTIYF	TGTGCCAGCAGCGTAGCGGCAGGGCAAGGAAACACCATATATTTT
.	TRBV13	.	TRBJ1-3	CASSSRTGNTIYF	TGTGCCAGCAGCTCTAGGACTGGAAACACCATATATTTT
.	TRBV6-2/TRBV6-3	TRBD1	TRBJ2-7	CASSPGTGSHEQYF	TGTGCCAGCAGTCCCGGGACAGGGTCCCACGAGCAGTACTTC
.	TRBV6-5	.	TRBJ1-2	CASSYDGGYGYTF	TGTGCCAGCAGTTACGATGGAGGCTATGGCTACACCTTC
.	TRBV11-3	TRBD1	TRBJ2-5	CASSPRTGQETQYF	TGTGCCAGCAGCCCCCGGACAGGCCAAGAGACCCAGTACTTC
once	TRBV9	.	TRBJ1-2	CASSVGGGWNYGYTF	TGTGCCAGCAGCGTAGGTGGGGGGTGGAACTATGGCTACACCTTC
.	TRBV24-1	.	TRBJ1-2	CATNSPIYGYTF	TGTGCCACCAACAGTCCGATCTATGGCTACACCTTC
.	TRBV3-1/TRBV3-2	.	TRBJ1-2	CASSQQGLYGYTF	TGTGCCAGCAGCCAACAGGGCCTCTATGGCTACACCTTC
.	TRBV6-5	.	TRBJ2-5	CASRTVGQETQYF	TGTGCCAGCAGGACCGTGGGCCAAGAGACCCAGTACTTC
.	TRBV5-4	.	TRBJ1-4	CASSLGQAREKLFF	TGTGCCAGCAGCTTGGGGCAGGCTAGGGAAAAACTGTTTTTT
.	TRBV7-9	TRBD1	TRBJ1-2	CASSKGQGGYTF	TGTGCCAGCAGCAAGGGACAGGGTGGCTACACCTTC
.	TRBV5-4	.	TRBJ1-1	CASSLRASTEAFF	TGTGCCAGCAGCCTCAGGGCCAGCACTGAAGCTTTCTTT
.	TRBV29-1	.	TRBJ2-2	CSVLTRELAGELFF	TGCAGCGTTTTGACCCGGGAGCTGGCCGGGGAGCTGTTTTTT
.	TRBV27	.	TRBJ2-2	CASSHRGTGELFF	TGTGCCAGCAGCCATAGGGGAACCGGGGAGCTGTTTTTT
.	TRBV4-1	.	TRBJ1-2	CASSPSMGGYGYTF	TGCGCCAGCAGCCCAAGTATGGGTGGCTATGGCTACACCTTC
.	TRBV7-9	.	TRBJ1-1	CASSLGRGGEAFF	TGTGCCAGCAGCTTAGGACGGGGAGGAGAAGCTTTCTTT
.	TRBV5-1	.	TRBJ2-7	CASSFGVEQYF	TGCGCCAGCAGCTTTGGGGTCGAGCAGTACTTC
once	TRBV6-6	.	TRBJ2-4	CASRQGAKNIQYF	TGTGCCAGCAGGCAGGGGGCCAAAAACATTCAGTACTTC
.	TRBV4-1	.	TRBJ1-6	CASSQIQDNSPLHF	TGCGCCAGCAGCCAAATCCAGGATAATTCACCCCTCCACTTT
.	TRBV2	.	TRBJ2-7	CASSATDIGHEQYF	TGTGCCAGCAGTGCTACGGACATAGGGCACGAGCAGTACTTC
.	TRBV18	.	TRBJ1-5	CASSLLIDQPQHF	TGTGCCAGCTCCCTATTAATAGATCAGCCCCAGCATTTT
.	TRBV29-1	.	TRBJ2-3	CSLWGVGTDTQYF	TGCAGCCTTTGGGGGGTGGGCACAGATACGCAGTATTTT
.	TRBV11-2	.	TRBJ1-4	CASSEGRGTNEKLFF	TGTGCCAGCAGCGAGGGGCGAGGAACTAATGAAAAACTGTTTTTT
.	TRBV6-5	.	TRBJ1-6	CASSYLGNSPLHF	TGTGCCAGCAGTTACCTTGGGAATTCACCCCTCCACTTT
.	TRBV5-1	.	TRBJ1-6	CASTTTGGSYNSPLHF	TGCGCCAGCACTACGACAGGAGGGTCCTATAATTCACCCCTCCACTTT
.	TRBV5-4	TRBD2	TRBJ2-7	CASSHHPATSGYEQYF	TGTGCCAGCAGTCACCATCCTGCAACTAGCGGCTACGAGCAGTACTTC
.	TRBV4-1	.	TRBJ2-2	CASSQFGGLTGELFF	TGCGCCAGCAGCCAATTTGGGGGGTTGACCGGGGAGCTGTTTTTT
.	TRBV30	.	TRBJ1-1	CAWTRQTNTEAFF	TGTGCCTGGACCAGGCAGACGAACACTGAAGCTTTCTTT
.	TRBV11-2	.	TRBJ1-1	CASSLPSTGRSEAFF	TGTGCCAGCAGCTTACCCTCGACAGGCAGGTCCGAAGCTTTCTTT
.	TRBV5-6	.	TRBJ2-6	CASSLVGGTAANVLTF	TGTGCCAGCAGCTTGGTTGGGGGCACAGCGGCCAACGTCCTGACTTTC
few	TRBV25-1	.	TRBJ1-1	CATTTGMNTEAFF	TGTGCCACCACGACAGGCATGAACACTGAAGCTTTCTTT
.	TRBV7-9	.	TRBJ2-7	CASSLGVSYEQYF	TGTGCCAGCAGCTTAGGGGTGTCCTACGAGCAGTACTTC
.	TRBV12-3/TRBV12-4	.	TRBJ1-1	CASSFSLYTEAFF	TGTGCCAGCAGTTTCTCATTATACACTGAAGCTTTCTTT
.	TRBV28	.	TRBJ2-3	CASSFRSTTTSTDTQYF	TGTGCCAGCAGTTTTCGGTCCACGACGACGAGCACAGATACGCAGTATTTT
.	TRBV5-6	TRBD1	TRBJ2-7	CASSLVGQGGSYEQYF	TGTGCCAGCAGCTTGGTGGGACAGGGGGGATCCTACGAGCAGTACTTC
.	TRBV6-5	TRBD1	TRBJ2-3	CASSPYRGPTDTQYF	TGTGCCAGCAGCCCCTACAGGGGGCCCACAGATACGCAGTATTTT
.	TRBV7-9	TRBD1	TRBJ1-6	CASSSDGTGVYNSPLHF	TGTGCCAGCAGCTCGGACGGGACAGGGGTATATAATTCACCCCTCCACTTT
.	TRBV10-2	TRBD2	TRBJ2-1	CASSVRTSGYNEQFF	TGCGCCAGCAGTGTAAGGACTAGCGGCTACAATGAGCAGTTCTTC
few	TRBV7-2	.	TRBJ1-6	CASSLGRGGSANSPLHF	TGTGCCAGCAGCTTAGGGAGGGGGGGGTCCGCGAATTCACCCCTCCACTTT
.	TRBV6-5	TRBD1	TRBJ1-1	CASSTWTGITEAFF	TGTGCCAGCAGTACATGGACAGGGATCACTGAAGCTTTCTTT
once	TRBV27	.	TRBJ1-5	CASSAGRGNQPQHF	TGTGCCAGCAGTGCCGGGAGGGGCAATCAGCCCCAGCATTTT
.	TRBV7-3	.	TRBJ2-2	CASSIHEDGELFF	TGTGCCAGCAGCATTCATGAGGACGGGGAGCTGTTTTTT